The clone carrying this T cell receptor (beta chain) was picked up a small number of times. The antigen is unknown. The sample is drawn from a study of T-cell memory formation after mild COVID-19. Germline-derived CDR1 and CDR2 are SGHRS and YFSETQ. The V and J ends lost 0 bases and 2 bases respectively, with 18 bases between them. CDR3 length equals 17 residues. MiXCR, run by TCRdb on the 5' RACE reads, gives a single entry per CDR3 protein. Of roughly 450,000 distinct CDR3 sequences listed, roughly 18% are singletons. Study conclusions and caveats: CD4/CD8 balance characterized clones contracting day 15 to 85, and CD4+ skew characterized later expanders. The finding that pre-infection memory included some responding clones suggested that cross-reactive memory joined.

The material sequenced was PBMCs or a T cell subset sorted from them (not recorded which). The chain combines TRBV5-1 with TRBJ2-7; D may be TRBD1 (7 bases). The clonotype originates from an adult woman who had mild COVID-19 (a few samples of this study predate the infection). Cell type and time point are not known. CDR3 nucleotides: TGCGCCAGCAGCTTGGTCGTACGGGCAGGGGGGACCTACGAGCAGTACTTC. It encodes CASSLVVRAGGTYEQYF.